This TCR beta chain was recorded in a study of Tregs in tolerant kidney transplant recipients. The CDR3 has 15 amino acids. J gave up 2 bases and V 8 bases, and 12 bases lay outside the gene matches. Germline assignment: CDR1 SNHLY and CDR2 FYNNEI. Libraries were prepared by immunoSEQ multiplex PCR; TCRdb keeps only in-frame clonotypes and omits some of them. This table has 90,000 to 120,000 clones, about 90% appearing once. V gene TRBV2 combines with J gene TRBJ2-7, with 7 nucleotides matching TRBD1. Sequences were derived from CD4+ T cells from blood, sampled before the transplant. The receptor comes from a human donor who received a combined kidney and bone marrow transplant. This CDR3 reads CASGLIGGPTYEQYF. The CDR3 nucleotides are TGTGCCAGCGGCCTAATAGGGGGCCCTACCTACGAGCAGTACTTC.